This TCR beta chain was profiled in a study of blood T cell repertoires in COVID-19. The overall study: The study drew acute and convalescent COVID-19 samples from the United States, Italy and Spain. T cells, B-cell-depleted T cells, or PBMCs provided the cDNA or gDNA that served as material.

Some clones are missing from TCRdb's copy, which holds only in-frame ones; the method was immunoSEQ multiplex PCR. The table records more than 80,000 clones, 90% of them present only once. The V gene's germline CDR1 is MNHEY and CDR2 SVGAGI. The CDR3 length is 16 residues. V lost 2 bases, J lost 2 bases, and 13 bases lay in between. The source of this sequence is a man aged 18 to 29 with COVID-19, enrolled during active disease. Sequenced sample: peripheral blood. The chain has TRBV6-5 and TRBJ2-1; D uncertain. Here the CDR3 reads CASSYPASSPYNEQFF. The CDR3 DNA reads TGTGCCAGCAGTTACCCCGCGAGTAGCCCCTACAATGAGCAGTTCTTC.